This record covers a single T cell receptor (beta chain). Its antigen remains unidentified. No base qualities exist here, and no much larger clone lies one base off it. These data belong to a study of cytomegalovirus exposure and HLA in healthy donors (TCRdb year 2017). Regarding the study in general: An earlier analysis of about 530 of the donors reported 276 Gb of sequence data and 117 million unique TCR beta sequences obtained from roughly 180 million T cells. Roughly 300 gigabases of sequencing data and tens of millions of unique TCR sequences made up an early release that covered nearly 650 HLA-typed donors. The genetic ancestry cluster associated with self-reported Caucasian donors included approximately 85% of the roughly 400 genotyped donors. The study aimed to test whether cataloging public T cell receptors could reveal signatures of past pathogen exposure. The study used immunosequencing to profile the T cell repertoires of 670 or so subjects and linked those repertoires to cytomegalovirus serostatus. Besides the first cohort of hundreds of subjects, a separate validation cohort made up of around 120 different subjects was used. To predict cytomegalovirus infection status, the study brought together high-throughput TCR immunosequencing, statistical association of individual TCRs with disease status, and machine learning. To study patterns of TCR occurrence, a later analysis re-analyzed previously published TCR beta repertoires from 650 to 750 donors and added high-resolution HLA genotyping. Rather than drawing on any new phenotypic data, the later analysis identified candidate immune exposures from TCR beta sequences and the way those sequences occurred across donors. To decide whether each TCR beta V gene segment behaved as functional or pseudogenic, an earlier analysis of nearly 600 of the donors relied on high-throughput TCR beta sequencing. Donor age, sex, ethnicity and CMV serostatus were compiled alongside the repertoire data. A later genetic analysis used genome-wide SNP genotypes for about 60% of the 666 donors, treating that subset as a discovery cohort. Every repertoire in the discovery cohort had been generated on one and the same sequencing platform. Both class I and class II loci were covered by HLA typing, at four-digit resolution. Typing coverage varied by locus: 629-630 donors for A, B, C, DRB1 and DQB1; roughly 510 for DQA1; more than 600 for DPA1; roughly 450 for DPB1. Because of strong linkage in the cohort, roughly five DR-DQ haplotypes were treated as single units for association and clustering. Across roughly 420 genotyped donors of the cohort, an average of approximately 200,000 unique TCR beta nucleotide sequences per donor were sequenced, and roughly 18% of those sequences were non-productive. What the work shows at the level of the full study, not this receptor alone: A further reported finding was that TCR beta sequences accurately predicted the HLA-A and HLA-B alleles for most subjects in the first cohort. A cluster of highly shared sequence variants was judged likely to be a technical artifact of the sequencing pipeline. A total of roughly 160 TCR beta chains were listed by the study as associated with cytomegalovirus. The earlier analysis of a few hundred of the donors excluded some 15 rarely observed V segments, including chromosome 9 orphons, because counts were too low. The classifier was reported to diagnose cytomegalovirus status with high specificity and sensitivity in both the original cohort and the validation cohort. Correlated functional status among segregating V segments might be attributable to linkage disequilibrium, but an unknown experimental factor could not be ruled out. In a later genetic analysis, fewer N-insertions in productive TCRs were reported among donors in an Asian-associated ancestry cluster than the roughly 700-donor mean. A later analysis reported that several top co-occurrence clusters appeared linked to parvovirus B19, influenza, CMV and Epstein-Barr virus. The authors suggested that the approach could potentially be generalized to other disease states and immunological phenotypes. A few of the identified cytomegalovirus-associated TCR beta chains were confirmed in vitro to be specific for cytomegalovirus antigens. In a later genetic analysis, a missense DCLRE1C variant was associated with V-gene and J-gene trimming of TCR beta chains, and the association was replicated in an independent cohort. In a later analysis, HLA-associated TCR beta chains showed more clonal expansion and lower generation probabilities than non-associated chains that were equally common. Most TCR sequences were seen in very few donors, while some public TCRs were found in many individuals. In an earlier analysis of more than 500 of the donors, most TCR beta V segments appeared in productive rearrangements about 87% or about 30% of the time, broadly matching IMGT annotations. Some IMGT-functional V segments, including TRBV6-2 and TRBV6-3, could not be distinguished by the 87-base-pair reads and were therefore excluded. A later analysis found that most CMV-associated TCR beta chains appeared HLA-restricted, with HLA associations seemingly driven largely by CMV exposure. Presence/absence analyses assumed roughly uniform sequencing depth across donors, an assumption that may not hold. Because HLA typing was missing for some donors at each locus, association tests included only the typed subset. According to a later analysis, TCR association rates differed among HLA loci, with DRB1 alleles showing the most associated TCRs and HLA-C alleles showing the fewest. When HLA alleles, especially DR and DQ, strongly co-occurred, attributing TCR associations to individual alleles was difficult. A later analysis associated about 17,000 TCR beta sequences with specific HLA alleles at a false discovery rate of 0.05. Only TCR beta chains were sequenced in this cohort, and the absence of alpha or paired-chain data limited detectable features. The only immune exposure information available for the cohort was CMV serostatus.

Preparation of the library involved the immunoSEQ multiplex PCR assay. A mixture of 60 forward primers for TCR Vbeta segments and 13 reverse primers for TCR Jbeta segments was used in the multiplex PCR. A multiplex PCR assay on genomic DNA amplified the CDR3 region of rearranged TCR beta genes. Amplified TCR beta libraries were sequenced as 87-base-pair reads on the Illumina HiSeq System. Per the authors' processing: Across the 700 or so repertoires, a later analysis counted around 80 million unique TCR beta chains, around 11 million of which were shared by at least two donors. Raw reads were error-corrected and collapsed into unique sequences by a nearest-neighbor algorithm in which closely related sequences were merged to remove PCR and sequencing errors. To assign V, D and J gene segments, CDR3 sequences were aligned to IMGT reference sequences. Each retained sequence needed at least a six-nucleotide match to both a V gene segment and a J gene segment. Rearrangements were classified as productive when the CDR3 lacked stop codons and remained in frame with V and J, and all other rearrangements were classified as non-productive. CDR3 was defined by IMGT convention, running from the second conserved V-encoded cysteine to the conserved J-encoded phenylalanine. Sequences without an unambiguous match to a single V gene segment were excluded from the earlier analysis of almost 600 of the donors. An earlier analysis of 500 to 700 of the donors classified V segments as functional when productive rearrangements were above 56.7% and as segregating when the standard deviation between donors was above 5%. A statistical classification framework was built for diagnosing cytomegalovirus status from the catalog of TCR beta chain sequences. V and J gene assignment, in a later analysis, came from comparing TCR nucleotide sequences with IMGT/GENE-DB human TR gene sequences. A later analysis assigned CDR3 sequences and most-parsimonious VDJ recombination scenarios with the TCRdist pipeline. In a later analysis, each TCR beta chain was defined by its CDR3 amino acid sequence together with its V-gene family, and reads without a unique V-gene family were excluded. To address suspected cross-contamination and a sequencing artifact, a later analysis removed roughly 640 highly shared, low-generation-probability nucleotide sequences. A later analysis calculated a clonal expansion index for each public chain from normalized within-repertoire ranks of inferred template counts. In a later analysis, generation probabilities were computed using a VDJ recombination model fitted to out-of-frame rearrangements, and the results were checked against IGoR. A later analysis scored TCR-TCR, TCR-HLA and TCR-CMV co-occurrence with hypergeometric tests, applying a repertoire-size bias correction to TCR pairs. In a later analysis, false discovery rates were estimated by permuting HLA or CMV assignments 20 times. A later analysis grouped co-occurring TCRs with DBSCAN, adding TCRdist sequence similarity when clustering within HLA-allele-positive subsets. Repertoires with fewer than 30,000 or more than 120,000 public chains, plus five repertoires with anomalous nucleotide sharing, were excluded from co-occurrence clustering. Drawn from immuneACCESS, this table holds only the in-frame rearrangements with V and J called that TCRdb kept. Clones are partly lost; checked studies trace under half to an unresolved V gene and leave the rest unexplained. For V, J and clone size, that table is used; D and trimming come from the DNA. In all, the sample holds about 130,000 clones, and roughly 79% of those were seen once. Approximately 3% of the sample goes to the ten largest clones.

V is cut back by 2 bases and J by 2 bases, with 6 bases in the junction unmatched. There are 17 amino acids in the CDR3, from cysteine to phenylalanine inclusive. The retained sequence is limited to the CDR3, 51 bases, with the frame set at the first base. The germline V gene sets CDR1 to KGHSH and CDR2 to LQKENI. The cohort consisted of fewer than 700 healthy bone marrow donors. At the time of sampling, all cohort members were nominally healthy, though unrecorded immune exposures were likely present. The donor was CMV seronegative and belonged to the group of 352 seronegative cohort members. A peripheral blood sample was provided by each donor, and peripheral blood mononuclear cells were used for TCR beta sequencing. Genomic DNA extraction from the blood cell samples was performed with the Qiagen DNeasy Blood Extraction Kit.

This chain joins TRBV18 to TRBJ2-3; the central 11 bases match TRBD2. The sample consisted of PBMCs. This TCR was sampled from a boy younger than 10 in good health and CMV-seronegative. The encoded CDR3 is CASSPSRLAGNTDTQYF. The nucleotides are TGTGCCAGCTCACCAAGCAGACTAGCGGGGAACACAGATACGCAGTATTTT. Here the CDR3 is joined to the reference TRBV18 and TRBJ2-3 genes, and the full variable domain is: NAGVMQNPRHLVRRRGQEARLRCSPMKGHSHVYWYRQLPEEGLKFMVYLQKENIIDESGMPKERFSAEFPKEGPSILRIQQVVRGDSAAYFCASSPSRLAGNTDTQYFGPGTRLTVL.